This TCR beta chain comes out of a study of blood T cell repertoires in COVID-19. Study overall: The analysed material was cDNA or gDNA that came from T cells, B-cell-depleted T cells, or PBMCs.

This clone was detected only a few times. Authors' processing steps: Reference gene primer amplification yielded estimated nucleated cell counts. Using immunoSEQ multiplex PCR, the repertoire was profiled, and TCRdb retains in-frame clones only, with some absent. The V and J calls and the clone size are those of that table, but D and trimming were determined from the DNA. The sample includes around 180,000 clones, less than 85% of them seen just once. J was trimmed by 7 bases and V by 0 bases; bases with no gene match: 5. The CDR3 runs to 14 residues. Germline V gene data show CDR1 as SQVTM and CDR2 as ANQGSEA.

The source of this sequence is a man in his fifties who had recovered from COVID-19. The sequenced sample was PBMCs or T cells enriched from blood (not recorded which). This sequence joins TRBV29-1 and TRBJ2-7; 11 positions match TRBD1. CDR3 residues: CSVEDLDRGREQYF. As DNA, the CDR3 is TGCAGCGTTGAAGATCTGGACAGGGGGCGGGAGCAGTACTTC.